The 19 T cell receptor beta chains below come from one sample, sequenced in a study of cytomegalovirus exposure and HLA in healthy donors. 60 Vbeta and 13 Jbeta primers were used in PCR. Only in-frame clones appear in the TCRdb table, and some are missing; sequencing was by immunoSEQ multiplex PCR. Its table lists about 120,000 clones. Sequenced sample: PBMCs. The source of these receptors is a man between 18 and 35 years old in good health and CMV-seronegative.

This rearrangement joins TRBV28 to TRBJ1-2; 12 bases line up with TRBD1. This CDR3 region has 15 residues. CDR1 and CDR2 from the germline V gene are MDHEN and SYDVKM. The junction had 8 bases not matched to a gene; V was cut back by 4 bases and J by 8 bases. The chain's CDR3 is CASSSGTGGYWGYTF. The CDR3 DNA follows: TGTGCCAGCAGTTCCGGGACAGGGGGCTACTGGGGCTACACCTTC.

The chain couples TRBV6-5 to TRBJ1-6; no firm D call. The CDR3 covers 15 residues. V was shortened by 2 bases and J by 2 bases, with 7 bases between the two germline ends. Germline V gene data show CDR1 as MNHEY and CDR2 as SVGAGI. The CDR3 loop reads CASSYRVAYNSPLHF. DNA of the CDR3: TGTGCCAGCAGTTACAGAGTCGCCTATAATTCACCCCTCCACTTT.

This chain connects TRBV5-1 to TRBJ2-2; 7 bases agree with TRBD1. Germline lookup yields CDR1 SGHRS and CDR2 YFSETQ. The junction had 7 bases not matched to a gene; V was cut back by 4 bases and J by 1 base. The CDR3 length is 16 residues. The CDR3 coding sequence is TGCGCCAGCAGCCTTGAGGGGGCTTTGAACACCGGGGAGCTGTTTTTT. It is translated as CASSLEGALNTGELFF.

CDR3 amino acids: CASSLARGDTSLSFF. In nucleotides, the CDR3 is TGTGCCAGCAGCTTAGCGCGGGGGGACACCAGCCTCTCCTTCTTC. The rearrangement uses TRBV7-8 and TRBJ2-1; TRBD2 aligns across 8 bases. Unmatched junction bases numbered 14, after V lost 0 bases and J lost 16 bases. CDR1 is SGHVS, CDR2 FQNEAQ, per germline. CDR3 size: 15 residues.

V usage is TRBV9 and J usage is TRBJ2-7; possible D gene TRBD2, 5 bases. The CDR3 runs to 13 residues. V dropped 3 bases and J dropped 5 bases, with 12 bases sitting between them. Germline values: CDR1 SGDLS, CDR2 YYNGEE. The CDR3 DNA reads TGTGCCAGCAGCGCCCCGGGGAGCCACGAGCAGTACTTC. Protein product: CASSAPGSHEQYF.

J is TRBJ2-1 and V is TRBV2; 11 nucleotides match TRBD2. CDR3 length: 17 amino acids. V lost 6 bases and J lost 4; bases outside the gene matches: 11. The V gene's germline CDR1 is SNHLY and CDR2 FYNNEI. The CDR3 sequence: CASSPGLTSGGYNEQFF. The CDR3, as DNA: TGTGCCAGCAGCCCCGGCCTCACTAGCGGGGGATACAATGAGCAGTTCTTC. Drawing the rest from reference TRBV2 and TRBJ2-1, the complete variable domain is EPEVTQTPSHQVTQMGQEVILRCVPISNHLYFYWYRQILGQKVEFLVSFYNNEISEKSEIFDDQFSVERPDGSNFTLKIRSTKLEDSAMYFCASSPGLTSGGYNEQFFGPGTRLTVL.

The V call is TRBV4-1, the J call TRBJ1-3; D not resolved. The germline V gene encodes CDR1 MGHRA and CDR2 YSYEKL. Trimming pared 0 bases from V and 0 bases from J, leaving 21 bases between. The CDR3 runs 20 residues. In nucleotides, the CDR3 is TGCGCCAGCAGCCAAGAAAGGCATCTTGCAGCGTCGAGCTCTGGAAACACCATATATTTT. The encoded protein is CASSQERHLAASSSGNTIYF.

This chain joins TRBV19 and TRBJ2-2; D ambiguous. The CDR3 sequence is 11 residues long. Trimming took 10 bases from V and 4 from J, leaving 7 bases between them. Germline CDR1 and CDR2: LNHDA and SQIVND (reference sequence). The CDR3 reads CATSFTGELFF. The DNA of the CDR3 is TGTGCCACCTCTTTCACCGGGGAGCTGTTTTTT.

V gene TRBV27 combines with J gene TRBJ1-2; D perhaps matches TRBD1 (5 bases). The CDR3 totals 13 residues. The V and J ends lost 3 bases and 4 bases respectively, with 9 bases between them. The germline V gene has CDR1 MNHEY and CDR2 SMNVEV (reference sequence). CDR3 DNA sequence: TGTGCCAGCAGTTTCCAAGGGGTCTATGGCTACACCTTC. Its protein product is CASSFQGVYGYTF.

The chain combines TRBV6-5 with TRBJ1-1, with TRBD1 matching over 9 bases. CDR1 MNHEY and CDR2 SVGAGI come from the germline V gene. The J segment lost 8 bases and the V segment lost 0 bases, leaving 4 bases of the junction unmatched. This CDR3 comprises 14 residues. The CDR3 here is CASSYSDRGREAFF. As DNA, the CDR3 is TGTGCCAGCAGTTACTCGGACAGGGGCAGGGAAGCTTTCTTT.

The chain joins TRBV2 to TRBJ2-7; 11 bases are a match to TRBD2. The J segment lost 3 bases and the V segment lost 5 bases, leaving 15 bases of the junction unmatched. Germline values: CDR1 SNHLY, CDR2 FYNNEI. The CDR3 covers 18 residues. The CDR3, as DNA: TGTGCCAGCAGTACGGGACTAGCGGACAAAATAGACTACTACGAGCAGTACTTC. This translates into CASSTGLADKIDYYEQYF.

V usage is TRBV4-1 and J usage is TRBJ2-3, with 9 bases matching TRBD1. The germline gives CDR1 MGHRA, CDR2 YSYEKL. CDR3 size: 16 residues. V shed 4 bases and J 5 bases; nucleotides not matched to a gene: 10. This CDR3 reads CASSLRQGGARDTQYF. As DNA, the CDR3 is TGCGCCAGCAGCCTCAGACAGGGGGGGGCCCGAGATACGCAGTATTTT.

CDR3 nucleotides: TGTGCCAGCAGATTTAGCGGGACATCCTACGAGCAGTACTTC. It translates to CASRFSGTSYEQYF. The V gene is TRBV28, the J gene TRBJ2-7, with 8 positions matching TRBD2. The junction had 5 bases not matched to a gene; V was cut back by 6 bases and J by 1 base. This CDR3 is 14 amino acids long. From germline, CDR1 is MDHEN and CDR2 SYDVKM. Together with reference TRBV28 and TRBJ2-7, the CDR3 gives the full variable domain: DVKVTQSSRYLVKRTGEKVFLECVQDMDHENMFWYRQDPGLGLRLIYFSYDVKMKEKGDIPEGYSVSREKKERFSLILESASTNQTSMYLCASRFSGTSYEQYFGPGTRLTVT.

This chain links TRBV19 with TRBJ1-1, with D perhaps matching TRBD1 (6 bases). The CDR3 totals 15 residues. V was trimmed by 3 bases and J by 7 bases, leaving 18 bases between them. The germline CDR1 and CDR2 sequences are LNHDA and SQIVND (reference sequence). In nucleotides, the CDR3 is TGTGCCAGTAGTATTGGTGCAGGGGTAGACGATGAAGCTTTCTTT. Translation gives CASSIGAGVDDEAFF.

The chain carries TRBV6-1 and TRBJ1-1, with D perhaps matching TRBD1 (5 bases). Germline loops: CDR1 MNHNS, CDR2 SASEGT. V gave up 3 bases and J gave up 1 base, with 18 bases separating them. The CDR3 sequence is 17 residues long. The DNA for the CDR3 is TGTGCCAGCAGTGATCGATGGCAGGGCGTCCGGAACACTGAAGCTTTCTTT. Protein: CASSDRWQGVRNTEAFF.

J is TRBJ2-3 and V is TRBV5-1; perhaps TRBD2 as D (5 bases). The germline V gene has CDR1 SGHRS and CDR2 YFSETQ. V shed 1 base and J shed 0 bases, with 9 bases lying between them. The CDR3 has 15 amino acids. Written as DNA, the CDR3 is TGCGCCAGCAGCTTGTGGACTGGTAGCACAGATACGCAGTATTTT. It is translated as CASSLWTGSTDTQYF.

This sequence joins TRBV29-1 and TRBJ1-2; D is undetermined. V lost 6 bases and J lost 8, with 13 bases in between. The germline V gene encodes CDR1 SQVTM and CDR2 ANQGSEA. This CDR3 has 11 amino acids. CDR3 bases: TGCAGCGTCTCAACCGGGTACGGCTACACCTTC. As protein: CSVSTGYGYTF.

The chain carries TRBV27 and TRBJ2-7, with a possible D match to TRBD2 (5 bases). V was cut by 3 bases and J by 3 bases, with 12 bases left in between. The CDR3 runs 14 residues. Germline V gene lookup returns CDR1 MNHEY and CDR2 SMNVEV (reference sequence). This chain's CDR3 is CASSFSISGYEQYF. In nucleotides, the CDR3 is TGTGCCAGCAGTTTTTCCATCAGCGGCTACGAGCAGTACTTC.

The J gene is TRBJ1-6, the V gene TRBV5-1; D perhaps matches TRBD1 (5 bases). This CDR3 spans 16 amino acids. Germline CDR1 reads SGHRS; CDR2 reads YFSETQ. V was clipped by 0 bases and J by 6 bases, with 13 bases between them. CDR3 residues: CASSLDFGGVNSPLHF. CDR3 nucleotides: TGCGCCAGCAGCTTGGATTTCGGAGGGGTTAATTCACCCCTCCACTTT.